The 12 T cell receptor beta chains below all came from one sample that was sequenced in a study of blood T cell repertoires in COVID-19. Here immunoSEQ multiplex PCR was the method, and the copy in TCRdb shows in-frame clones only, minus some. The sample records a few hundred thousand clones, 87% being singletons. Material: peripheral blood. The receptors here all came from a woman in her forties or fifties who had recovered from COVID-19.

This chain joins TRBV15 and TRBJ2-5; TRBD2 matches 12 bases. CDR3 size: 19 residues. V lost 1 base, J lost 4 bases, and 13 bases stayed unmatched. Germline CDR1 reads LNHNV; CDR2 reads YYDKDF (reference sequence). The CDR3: CATSRGLAGGFRSGETQYF. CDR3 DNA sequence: TGTGCCACCAGCAGAGGCCTAGCGGGAGGGTTCCGCTCCGGAGAGACCCAGTACTTC.

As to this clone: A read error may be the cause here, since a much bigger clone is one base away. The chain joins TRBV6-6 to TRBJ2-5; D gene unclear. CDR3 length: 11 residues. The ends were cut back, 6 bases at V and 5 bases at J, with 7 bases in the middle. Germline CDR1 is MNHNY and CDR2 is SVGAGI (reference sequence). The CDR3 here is CASSPRETQYF. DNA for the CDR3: TGTGCCAGCAGCCCGAGGGAGACCCAGTACTTC.

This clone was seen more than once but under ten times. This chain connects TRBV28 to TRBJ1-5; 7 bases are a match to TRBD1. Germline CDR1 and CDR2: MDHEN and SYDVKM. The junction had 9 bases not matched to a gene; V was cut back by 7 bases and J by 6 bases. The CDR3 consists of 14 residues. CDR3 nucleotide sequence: TGTGCCAGCACCGGGGACAGAAGGGGTCAGCCCCAGCATTTT. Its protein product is CASTGDRRGQPQHF.

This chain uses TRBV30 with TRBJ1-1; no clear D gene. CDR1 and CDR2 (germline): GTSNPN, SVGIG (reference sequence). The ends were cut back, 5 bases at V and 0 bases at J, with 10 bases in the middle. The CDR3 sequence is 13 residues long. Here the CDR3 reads CAWGGRLNTEAFF. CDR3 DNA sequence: TGTGCCTGGGGAGGCAGGTTGAACACTGAAGCTTTCTTT.

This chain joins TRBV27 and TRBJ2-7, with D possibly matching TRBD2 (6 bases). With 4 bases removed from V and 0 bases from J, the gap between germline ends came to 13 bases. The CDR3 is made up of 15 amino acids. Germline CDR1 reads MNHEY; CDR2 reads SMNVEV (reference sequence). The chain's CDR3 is CASSSRRGLSYEQYF. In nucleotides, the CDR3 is TGTGCCAGCAGTTCCCGGAGGGGTCTCTCCTACGAGCAGTACTTC.

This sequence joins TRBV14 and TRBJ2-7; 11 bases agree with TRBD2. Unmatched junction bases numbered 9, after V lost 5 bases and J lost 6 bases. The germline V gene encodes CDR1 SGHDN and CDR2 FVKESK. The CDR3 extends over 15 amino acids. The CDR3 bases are TGTGCCAGCAGCGGGACGACTAGCGGGAAGCTCGAGCAGTACTTC. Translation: CASSGTTSGKLEQYF.

The CDR3 DNA reads TGTGCCAGCAGCCCCCGTATAGACAGGACAACCAATTCACCCCTCCACTTT. Translation: CASSPRIDRTTNSPLHF. This chain joins TRBV7-8 and TRBJ1-6, with a weak D call TRBD1 (6 bases). The CDR3 contains 17 residues. Germline loops: CDR1 SGHVS, CDR2 FQNEAQ. The germline V and J ends were trimmed by 5 bases and 7 bases, with 21 bases remaining between them.

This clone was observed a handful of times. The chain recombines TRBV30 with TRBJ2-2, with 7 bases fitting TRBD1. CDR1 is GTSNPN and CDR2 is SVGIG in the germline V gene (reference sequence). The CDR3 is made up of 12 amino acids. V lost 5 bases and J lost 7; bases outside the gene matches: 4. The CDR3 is CAWLQGNGELFF. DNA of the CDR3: TGTGCCTGGCTACAGGGGAACGGGGAGCTGTTTTTT.

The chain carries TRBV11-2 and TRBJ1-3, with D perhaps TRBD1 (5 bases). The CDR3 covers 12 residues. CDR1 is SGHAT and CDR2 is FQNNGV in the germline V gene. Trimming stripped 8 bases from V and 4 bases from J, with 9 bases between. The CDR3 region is CASEGVGNTIYF. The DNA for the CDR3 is TGTGCCAGCGAAGGGGTCGGAAACACCATATATTTT.

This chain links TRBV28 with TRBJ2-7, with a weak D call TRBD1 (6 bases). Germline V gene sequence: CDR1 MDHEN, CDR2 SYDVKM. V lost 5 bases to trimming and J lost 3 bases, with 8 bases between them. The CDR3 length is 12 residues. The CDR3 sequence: CASSGQLYEQYF. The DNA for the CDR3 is TGTGCCAGCAGTGGACAGCTCTACGAGCAGTACTTC. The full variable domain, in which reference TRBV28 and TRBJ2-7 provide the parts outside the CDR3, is DVKVTQSSRYLVKRTGEKVFLECVQDMDHENMFWYRQDPGLGLRLIYFSYDVKMKEKGDIPEGYSVSREKKERFSLILESASTNQTSMYLCASSGQLYEQYFGPGTRLTVT.

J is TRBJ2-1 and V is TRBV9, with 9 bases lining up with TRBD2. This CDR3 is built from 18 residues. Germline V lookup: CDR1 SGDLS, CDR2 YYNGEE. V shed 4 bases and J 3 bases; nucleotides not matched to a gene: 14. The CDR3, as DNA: TGTGCCAGCAGCCCCATAGCCCAAATGACTAGCGGCTACAATGAGCAGTTCTTC. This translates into CASSPIAQMTSGYNEQFF.

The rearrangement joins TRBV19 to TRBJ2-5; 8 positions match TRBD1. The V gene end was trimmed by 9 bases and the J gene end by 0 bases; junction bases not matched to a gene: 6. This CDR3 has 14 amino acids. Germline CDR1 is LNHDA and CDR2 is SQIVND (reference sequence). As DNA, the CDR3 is TGTGCCAGCTTGGACAGGGCAGACCAAGAGACCCAGTACTTC. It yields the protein CASLDRADQETQYF.